The sequence of this T cell receptor (beta chain) was determined in a study of beta chain features in type 1 diabetes. This clone came up a few times. What it recognizes is unknown. Blood was drawn once from each donor into heparinised tubes. The draws averaged approximately 120 mL. Cell sorting via CD45RO/CCR7/CD25/CD127/CD95/CD27 was performed to obtain CD4+ naive, central memory, regulatory and stem cell-like memory cells. Every isolated RNA sample was fully reverse transcribed, so sequencing captured expressed TCRB transcripts. Measured with immunoSEQ multiplex PCR; TCRdb has only the in-frame clones, and not every one. The profile shows around 250,000 clones, about 15% of them singletons. Study results and limitations: Moderate yet significant TCRB CDR3 shortening was seen in Type 1 diabetes patients in all four CD4+ subsets. Any HLA type influence on TCRB rearrangement was left unresolved here.

The CDR3 extends over 14 amino acids. Germline V gene sequence: CDR1 SNHLY, CDR2 FYNNEI. V lost 3 bases and J 0 bases, leaving 8 bases between the germline ends. The sequencing sample was made of naive CD4+ T cells from blood. The TCR originated in a man younger than 45 with type 1 diabetes. The chain couples TRBV2 to TRBJ2-5; D may be TRBD1 (6 bases). The CDR3 is CASSEDRNQETQYF. The CDR3 DNA sequence: TGTGCCAGCAGTGAGGACAGAAACCAAGAGACCCAGTACTTC.